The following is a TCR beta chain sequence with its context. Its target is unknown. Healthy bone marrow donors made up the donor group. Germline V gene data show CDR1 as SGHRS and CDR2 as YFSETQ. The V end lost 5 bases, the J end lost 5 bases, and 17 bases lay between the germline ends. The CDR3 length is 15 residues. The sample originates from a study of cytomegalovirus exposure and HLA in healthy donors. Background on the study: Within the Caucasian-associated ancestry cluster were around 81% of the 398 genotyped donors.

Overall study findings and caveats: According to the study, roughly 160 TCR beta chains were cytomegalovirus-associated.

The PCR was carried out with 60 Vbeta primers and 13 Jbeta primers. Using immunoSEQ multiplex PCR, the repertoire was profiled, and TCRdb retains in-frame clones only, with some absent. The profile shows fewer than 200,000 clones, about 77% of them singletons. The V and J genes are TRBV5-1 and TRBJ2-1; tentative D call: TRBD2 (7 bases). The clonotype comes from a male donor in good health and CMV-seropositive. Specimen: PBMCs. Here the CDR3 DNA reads TGCGCCAGCAGTTCAGGGAGGGGGGGAGACAATGAGCAGTTCTTC. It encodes CASSSGRGGDNEQFF.